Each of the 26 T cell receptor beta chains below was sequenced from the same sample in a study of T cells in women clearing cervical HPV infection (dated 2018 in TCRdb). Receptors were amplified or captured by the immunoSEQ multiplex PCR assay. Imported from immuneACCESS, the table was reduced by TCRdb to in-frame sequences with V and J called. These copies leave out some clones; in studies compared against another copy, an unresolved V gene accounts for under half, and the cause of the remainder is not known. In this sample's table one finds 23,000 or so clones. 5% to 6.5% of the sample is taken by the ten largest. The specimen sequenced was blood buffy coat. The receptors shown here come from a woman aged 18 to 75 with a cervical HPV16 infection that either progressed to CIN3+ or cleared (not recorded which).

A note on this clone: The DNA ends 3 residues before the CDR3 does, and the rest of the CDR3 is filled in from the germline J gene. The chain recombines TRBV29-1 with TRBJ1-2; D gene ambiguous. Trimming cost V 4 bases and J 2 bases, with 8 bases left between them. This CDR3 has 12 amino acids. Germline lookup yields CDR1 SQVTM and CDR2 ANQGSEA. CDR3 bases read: TGCAGCGTTGGGACGGGGAACTATGGC. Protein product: CSVGTGNYG. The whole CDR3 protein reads CSVGTGNYGYTF.

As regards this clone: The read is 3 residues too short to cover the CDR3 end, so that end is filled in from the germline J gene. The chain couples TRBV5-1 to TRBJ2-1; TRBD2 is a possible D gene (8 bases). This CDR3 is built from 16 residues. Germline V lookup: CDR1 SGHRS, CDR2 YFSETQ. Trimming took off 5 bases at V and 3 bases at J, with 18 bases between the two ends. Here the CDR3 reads CASSRGPSGSYNEQFF. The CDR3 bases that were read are TGCGCCAGCAGTAGGGGGCCCAGCGGGAGCTACAATGAG.

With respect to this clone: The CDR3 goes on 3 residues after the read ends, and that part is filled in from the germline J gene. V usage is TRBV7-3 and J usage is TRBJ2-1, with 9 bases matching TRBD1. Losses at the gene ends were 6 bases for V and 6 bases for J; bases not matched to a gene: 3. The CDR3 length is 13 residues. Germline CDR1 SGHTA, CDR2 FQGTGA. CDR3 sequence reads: CASSLTGGNEQFF. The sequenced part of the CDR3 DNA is TGTGCCAGCAGTCTGACAGGGGGCAATGAG.

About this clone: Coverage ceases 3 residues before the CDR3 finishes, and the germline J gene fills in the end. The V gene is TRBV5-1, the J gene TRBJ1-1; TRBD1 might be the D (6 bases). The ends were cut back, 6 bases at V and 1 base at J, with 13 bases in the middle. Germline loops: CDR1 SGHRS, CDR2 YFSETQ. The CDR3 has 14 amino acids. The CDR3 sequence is CASTGGGGNTEAFF. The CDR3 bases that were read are TGCGCCAGCACTGGAGGAGGGGGGAACACTGAA.

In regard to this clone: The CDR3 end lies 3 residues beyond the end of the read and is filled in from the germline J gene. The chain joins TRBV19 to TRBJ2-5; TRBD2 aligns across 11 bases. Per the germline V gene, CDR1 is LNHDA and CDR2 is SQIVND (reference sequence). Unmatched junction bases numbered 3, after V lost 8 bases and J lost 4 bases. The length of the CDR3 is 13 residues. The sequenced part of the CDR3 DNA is TGTGCCAGTTCACTAGCGGGAGTAGAGACC. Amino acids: CASSLAGVET. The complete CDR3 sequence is CASSLAGVETQYF.

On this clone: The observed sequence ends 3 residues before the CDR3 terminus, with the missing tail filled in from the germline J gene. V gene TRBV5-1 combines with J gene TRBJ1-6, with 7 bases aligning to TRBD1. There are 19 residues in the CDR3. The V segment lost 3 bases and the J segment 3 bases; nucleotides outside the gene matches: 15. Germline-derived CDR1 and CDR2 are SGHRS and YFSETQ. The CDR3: CASSWRGRGTADYNSPLHF. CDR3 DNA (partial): TGCGCCAGCAGCTGGAGGGGTAGGGGGACAGCCGACTATAATTCACCC.

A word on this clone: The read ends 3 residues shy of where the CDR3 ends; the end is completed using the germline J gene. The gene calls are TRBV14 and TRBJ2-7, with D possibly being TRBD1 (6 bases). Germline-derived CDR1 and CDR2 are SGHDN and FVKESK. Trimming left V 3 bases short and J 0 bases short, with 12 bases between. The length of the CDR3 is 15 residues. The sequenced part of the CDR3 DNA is TGTGCCAGCAGCCATGGGACATCTAGCTCCTACGAG. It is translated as CASSHGTSSSYE. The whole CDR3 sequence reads CASSHGTSSSYEQYF.

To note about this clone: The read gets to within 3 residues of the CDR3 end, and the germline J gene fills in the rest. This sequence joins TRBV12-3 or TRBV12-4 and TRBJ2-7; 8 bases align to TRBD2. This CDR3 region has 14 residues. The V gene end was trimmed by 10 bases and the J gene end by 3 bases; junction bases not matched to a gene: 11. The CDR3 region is CATCLSGRCYEQYF. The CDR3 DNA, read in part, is TGTGCCACTTGTCTGAGCGGGAGATGCTACGAG.

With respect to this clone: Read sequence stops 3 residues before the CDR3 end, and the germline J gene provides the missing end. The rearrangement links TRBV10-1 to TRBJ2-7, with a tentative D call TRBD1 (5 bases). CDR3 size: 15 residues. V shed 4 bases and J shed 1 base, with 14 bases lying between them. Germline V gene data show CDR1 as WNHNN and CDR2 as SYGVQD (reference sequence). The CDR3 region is CASSGGGAGSYEQYF. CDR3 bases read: TGCGCCAGCAGTGGGGGTGGGGCAGGGTCCTACGAG.

This CDR3 reads CASRSRHSGSPLHF. Partial CDR3 DNA: TGTGCCAGCAGATCAAGACACAGCGGTTCACCC. The rearrangement links TRBV5-5 to TRBJ1-6, with unresolved D. Read sequence stops 3 residues before the CDR3 end, and the germline J gene provides the missing end. The CDR3 contains 14 residues. The germline CDR1 and CDR2 sequences are SGHKS and YYEKEE (reference sequence). Trimming left V 5 bases short and J 9 bases short, with 15 bases between.

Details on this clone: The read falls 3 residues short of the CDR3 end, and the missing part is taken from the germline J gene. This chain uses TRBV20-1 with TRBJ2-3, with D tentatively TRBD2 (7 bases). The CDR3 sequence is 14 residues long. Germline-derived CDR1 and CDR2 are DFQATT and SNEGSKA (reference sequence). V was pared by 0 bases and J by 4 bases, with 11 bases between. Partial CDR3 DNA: TGCAGTGCTAGAGATCAGGGGAGGGCAGATACG. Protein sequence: CSARDQGRADT. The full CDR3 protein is CSARDQGRADTQYF.

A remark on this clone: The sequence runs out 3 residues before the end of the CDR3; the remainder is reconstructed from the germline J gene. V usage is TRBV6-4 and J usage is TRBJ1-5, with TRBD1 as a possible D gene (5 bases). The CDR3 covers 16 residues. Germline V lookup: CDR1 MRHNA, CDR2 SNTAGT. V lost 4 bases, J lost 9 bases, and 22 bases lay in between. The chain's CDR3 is CASSGRLCWGSGPQHF. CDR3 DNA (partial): TGTGCCAGCAGTGGCAGGCTTTGTTGGGGCTCAGGGCCC.

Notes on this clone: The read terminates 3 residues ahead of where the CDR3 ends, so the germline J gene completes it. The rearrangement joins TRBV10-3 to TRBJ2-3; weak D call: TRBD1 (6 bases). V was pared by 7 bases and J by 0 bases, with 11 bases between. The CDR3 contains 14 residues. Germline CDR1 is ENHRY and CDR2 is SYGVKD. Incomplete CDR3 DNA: TGTGCCATCAAAAGGACAGTTAGCACAGATACG. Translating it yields CAIKRTVSTDT. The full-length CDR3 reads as CAIKRTVSTDTQYF.

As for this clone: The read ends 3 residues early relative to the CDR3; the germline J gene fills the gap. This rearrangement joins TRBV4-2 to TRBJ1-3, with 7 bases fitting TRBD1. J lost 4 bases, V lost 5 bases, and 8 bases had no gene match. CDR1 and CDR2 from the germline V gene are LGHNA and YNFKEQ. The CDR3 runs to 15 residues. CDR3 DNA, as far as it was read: TGTGCCAGCAGCTCGGACAGGTCCGGGGGAAACACC. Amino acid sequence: CASSSDRSGGNT. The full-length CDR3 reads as CASSSDRSGGNTIYF.

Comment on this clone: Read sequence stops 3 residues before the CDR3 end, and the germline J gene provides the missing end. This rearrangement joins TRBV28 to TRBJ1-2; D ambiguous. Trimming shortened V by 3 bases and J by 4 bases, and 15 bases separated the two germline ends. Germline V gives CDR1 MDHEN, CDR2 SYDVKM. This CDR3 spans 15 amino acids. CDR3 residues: CASSLSPKIPYGYTF. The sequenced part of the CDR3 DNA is TGTGCCAGCAGTTTGTCCCCAAAAATTCCCTATGGC.

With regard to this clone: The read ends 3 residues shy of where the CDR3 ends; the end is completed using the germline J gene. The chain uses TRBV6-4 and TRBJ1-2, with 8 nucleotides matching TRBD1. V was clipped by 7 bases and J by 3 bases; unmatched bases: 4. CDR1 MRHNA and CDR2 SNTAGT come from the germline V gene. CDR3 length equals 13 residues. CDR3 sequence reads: CASTQGAYYGYTF. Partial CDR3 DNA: TGTGCCAGCACGCAGGGGGCTTACTATGGC.

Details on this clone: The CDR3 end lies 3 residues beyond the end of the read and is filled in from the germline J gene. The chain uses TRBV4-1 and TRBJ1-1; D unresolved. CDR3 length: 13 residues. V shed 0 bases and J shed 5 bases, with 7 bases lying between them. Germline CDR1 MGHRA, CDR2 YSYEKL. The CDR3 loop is CASSQERWTEAFF. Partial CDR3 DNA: TGCGCCAGCAGCCAAGAGAGGTGGACTGAA.

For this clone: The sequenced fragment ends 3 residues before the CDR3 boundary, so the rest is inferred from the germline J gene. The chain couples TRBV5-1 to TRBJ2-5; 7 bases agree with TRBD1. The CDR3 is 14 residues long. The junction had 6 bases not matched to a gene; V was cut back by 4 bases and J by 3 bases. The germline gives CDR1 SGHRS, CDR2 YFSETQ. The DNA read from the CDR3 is TGCGCCAGCAGCCGATCTACAGGGGAAGAGACC. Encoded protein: CASSRSTGEET. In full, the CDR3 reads CASSRSTGEETQYF. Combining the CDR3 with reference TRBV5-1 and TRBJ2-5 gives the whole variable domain KAGVTQTPRYLIKTRGQQVTLSCSPISGHRSVSWYQQTPGQGLQFLFEYFSETQRNKGNFPGRFSGRQFSNSRSEMNVSTLELGDSALYLCASSRSTGEETQYFGPGTRLLVL.

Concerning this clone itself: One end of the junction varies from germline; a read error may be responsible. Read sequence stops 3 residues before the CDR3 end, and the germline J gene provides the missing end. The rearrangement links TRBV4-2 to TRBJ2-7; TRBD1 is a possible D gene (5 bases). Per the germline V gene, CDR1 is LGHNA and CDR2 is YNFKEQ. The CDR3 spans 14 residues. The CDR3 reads CASSQDQGFYEQYF. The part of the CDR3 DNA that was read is TGCGCCAGCAGCCAAGATCAGGGTTTTTACGAG.

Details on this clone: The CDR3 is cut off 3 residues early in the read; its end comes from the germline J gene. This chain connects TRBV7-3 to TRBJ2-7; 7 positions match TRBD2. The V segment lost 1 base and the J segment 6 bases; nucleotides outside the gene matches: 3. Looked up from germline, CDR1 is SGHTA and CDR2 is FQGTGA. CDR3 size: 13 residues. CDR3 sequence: CASSLITGGEQYF. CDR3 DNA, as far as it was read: TGTGCCAGCAGCTTAATAACGGGGGGCGAG.

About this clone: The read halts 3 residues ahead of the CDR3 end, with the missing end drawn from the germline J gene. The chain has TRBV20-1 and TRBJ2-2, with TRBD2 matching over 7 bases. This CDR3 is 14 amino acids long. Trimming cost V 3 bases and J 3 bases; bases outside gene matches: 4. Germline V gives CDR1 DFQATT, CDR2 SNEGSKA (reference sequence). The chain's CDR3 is CSARWLADTGELFF. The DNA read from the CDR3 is TGCAGTGCTAGGTGGCTAGCGGACACCGGGGAG.

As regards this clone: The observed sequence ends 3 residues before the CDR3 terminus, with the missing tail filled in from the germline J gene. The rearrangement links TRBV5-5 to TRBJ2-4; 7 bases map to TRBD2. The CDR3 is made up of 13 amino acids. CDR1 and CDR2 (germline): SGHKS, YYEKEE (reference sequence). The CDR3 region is CASSLGSLAAQYF. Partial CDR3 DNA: TGTGCCAGCAGCTTAGGATCCCTAGCGGCT.

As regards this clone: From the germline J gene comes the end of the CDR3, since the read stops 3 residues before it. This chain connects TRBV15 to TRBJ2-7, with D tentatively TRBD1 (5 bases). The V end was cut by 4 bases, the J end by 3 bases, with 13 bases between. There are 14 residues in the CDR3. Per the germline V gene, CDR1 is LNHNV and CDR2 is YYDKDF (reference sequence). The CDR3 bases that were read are TGTGCCACCAGCAAGCCAGGGCCGTTCTACGAG. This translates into CATSKPGPFYE. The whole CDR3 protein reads CATSKPGPFYEQYF.

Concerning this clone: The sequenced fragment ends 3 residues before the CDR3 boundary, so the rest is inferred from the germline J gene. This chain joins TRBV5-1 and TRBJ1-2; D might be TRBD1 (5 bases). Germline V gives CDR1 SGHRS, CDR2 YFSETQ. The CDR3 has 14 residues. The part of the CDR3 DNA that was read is TGCGCCAGCAGCGACAGCGGGAGCACAGATACG. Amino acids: CASSDSGSTDT. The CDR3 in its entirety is CASSDSGSTDTYTF. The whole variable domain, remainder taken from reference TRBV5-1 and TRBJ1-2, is KAGVTQTPRYLIKTRGQQVTLSCSPISGHRSVSWYQQTPGQGLQFLFEYFSETQRNKGNFPGRFSGRQFSNSRSEMNVSTLELGDSALYLCASSDSGSTDTYTFGSGTRLTVV.

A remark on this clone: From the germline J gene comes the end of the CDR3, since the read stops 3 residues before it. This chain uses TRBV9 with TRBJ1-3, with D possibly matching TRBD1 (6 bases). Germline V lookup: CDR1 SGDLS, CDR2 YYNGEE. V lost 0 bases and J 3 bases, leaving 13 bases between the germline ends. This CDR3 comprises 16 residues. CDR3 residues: CASSVAAPGVGNTIYF. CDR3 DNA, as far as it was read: TGTGCCAGCAGCGTAGCTGCTCCAGGGGTTGGAAACACC.

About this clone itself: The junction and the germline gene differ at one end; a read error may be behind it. CDR3 amino acids: CASSLSFPGLAGEQNTGELFF. Partial CDR3 DNA: TGTGCCAGCAGTCTATCCTTCCCGGGACTAGCGGGAGAACAGAACACCGGGGAG. The rearrangement joins TRBV27 to TRBJ2-2; 14 bases fit TRBD2. The observed sequence ends 3 residues before the CDR3 terminus, with the missing tail filled in from the germline J gene. CDR1 and CDR2 (germline): MNHEY, SMNVEV (reference sequence). The CDR3 is made up of 21 amino acids.